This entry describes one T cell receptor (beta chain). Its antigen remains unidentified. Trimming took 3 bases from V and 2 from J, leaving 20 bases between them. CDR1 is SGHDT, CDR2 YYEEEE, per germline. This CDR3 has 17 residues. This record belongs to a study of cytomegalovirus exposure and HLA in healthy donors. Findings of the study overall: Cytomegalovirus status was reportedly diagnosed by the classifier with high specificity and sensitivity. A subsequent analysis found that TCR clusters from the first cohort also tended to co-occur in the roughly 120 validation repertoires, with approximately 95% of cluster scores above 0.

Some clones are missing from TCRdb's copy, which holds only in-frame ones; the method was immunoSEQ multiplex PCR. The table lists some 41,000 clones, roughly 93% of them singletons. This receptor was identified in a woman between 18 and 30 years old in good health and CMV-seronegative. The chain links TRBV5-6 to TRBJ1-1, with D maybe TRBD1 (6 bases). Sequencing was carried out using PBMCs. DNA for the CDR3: TGTGCCAGCAGCTCTAAGCTCGGGGGGCCCCTTAACACTGAAGCTTTCTTT. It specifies CASSSKLGGPLNTEAFF.